These T cell receptor beta chains were read from a single sample in a study of lymphopenia after photon versus proton radiotherapy. Only in-frame clones appear in the TCRdb table, and some are missing; sequencing was by immunoSEQ multiplex PCR. The sample has 30,000 to 40,000 clones, 75% to 90% seen once. The sequences come from peripheral blood, collected from a patient treated with proton-based radiotherapy. The receptors stem from a woman in her 70s with pancreatic cancer. Each CDR3 is given with its conserved first and last residue. Fields, in order: D gene, J gene, V gene, CDR3 length, CDR3 protein. A D gene is named only where the DNA matches it firmly.

d_call: TRBD2
j_call: TRBJ2-7
v_call: TRBV5-1
cdr3_length: 14
cdr3_aa: CASTTSGGSYEQYF

d_call: TRBD2
j_call: TRBJ2-3
v_call: TRBV11-3
cdr3_length: 17
cdr3_aa: CASSLDGSGRVTDTQYF

d_call: NA
j_call: TRBJ2-1
v_call: TRBV5-4
cdr3_length: 13
cdr3_aa: CASSLDRGDEQFF

d_call: NA
j_call: TRBJ1-6
v_call: TRBV4-2
cdr3_length: 17
cdr3_aa: CASSPRDKSSYNSPLHF

d_call: NA
j_call: TRBJ2-3
v_call: TRBV25-1
cdr3_length: 16
cdr3_aa: CASSDPSVSGVDTQYF

d_call: TRBD2
j_call: TRBJ2-3
v_call: TRBV4-1
cdr3_length: 12
cdr3_aa: CASAGGAYTQYF

d_call: TRBD1
j_call: TRBJ2-5
v_call: TRBV5-4
cdr3_length: 15
cdr3_aa: CASSLTGGSGETQYF

d_call: TRBD1
j_call: TRBJ2-5
v_call: TRBV5-1
cdr3_length: 15
cdr3_aa: CASSRDSGVQETQYF

d_call: NA
j_call: TRBJ2-7
v_call: TRBV7-3
cdr3_length: 14
cdr3_aa: CASSAVGGRYEQYF

d_call: TRBD2
j_call: TRBJ2-3
v_call: TRBV5-4
cdr3_length: 20
cdr3_aa: CASSPGGGGLAGGPTDTQYF

d_call: NA
j_call: TRBJ1-2
v_call: TRBV28
cdr3_length: 14
cdr3_aa: CASSFGSVNYGYTF

d_call: TRBD1
j_call: TRBJ2-5
v_call: TRBV4-1
cdr3_length: 17
cdr3_aa: CASSQDRQGAQQETQYF

d_call: NA
j_call: TRBJ2-7
v_call: TRBV30
cdr3_length: 14
cdr3_aa: CAWSARTRPYEQYF

d_call: TRBD1
j_call: TRBJ2-5
v_call: TRBV28
cdr3_length: 15
cdr3_aa: CASSLWSRGLETQYF

d_call: NA
j_call: TRBJ2-1
v_call: TRBV7-9
cdr3_length: 16
cdr3_aa: CASSTAGVLTYNEQFF

d_call: NA
j_call: TRBJ2-1
v_call: TRBV18
cdr3_length: 15
cdr3_aa: CASSPFNSRYNEQFF

d_call: TRBD1
j_call: TRBJ2-1
v_call: TRBV2
cdr3_length: 14
cdr3_aa: CASSEGFDRGEQFF

d_call: NA
j_call: TRBJ1-5
v_call: TRBV19
cdr3_length: 14
cdr3_aa: CASSKAQGNQPQHF

d_call: TRBD2
j_call: TRBJ2-2
v_call: TRBV19
cdr3_length: 15
cdr3_aa: CASSRLAGDSGELFF

d_call: NA
j_call: TRBJ2-5
v_call: TRBV5-8
cdr3_length: 13
cdr3_aa: CASSLEPGKTQYF

d_call: NA
j_call: TRBJ2-3
v_call: TRBV28
cdr3_length: 14
cdr3_aa: CASSPGPPGDTQYF

d_call: NA
j_call: TRBJ1-6
v_call: TRBV27
cdr3_length: 15
cdr3_aa: CASRLNAGPNSPLHF

d_call: NA
j_call: TRBJ1-2
v_call: TRBV6-5
cdr3_length: 14
cdr3_aa: CAISDRGGQDGYTF

d_call: NA
j_call: TRBJ1-5
v_call: TRBV30
cdr3_length: 13
cdr3_aa: CAWSVTGDQPQHF

d_call: TRBD2
j_call: TRBJ2-3
v_call: TRBV7-6
cdr3_length: 17
cdr3_aa: CASSPRAAGEIADTQYF

d_call: TRBD2
j_call: TRBJ2-1
v_call: TRBV30
cdr3_length: 15
cdr3_aa: CAWRVPSGRGNEQFF

d_call: NA
j_call: TRBJ1-1
v_call: TRBV4-1
cdr3_length: 16
cdr3_aa: CASSQEVGLLNTEAFF

d_call: NA
j_call: TRBJ2-3
v_call: TRBV7-2
cdr3_length: 12
cdr3_aa: CASSPGADTQYF

d_call: NA
j_call: TRBJ1-3
v_call: TRBV19
cdr3_length: 14
cdr3_aa: CASIDNYSGNTIYF

d_call: NA
j_call: TRBJ1-4
v_call: TRBV5-8
cdr3_length: 16
cdr3_aa: CASSLWGGSTNEKLFF

d_call: NA
j_call: TRBJ2-3
v_call: TRBV20-1
cdr3_length: 11
cdr3_aa: CSALFTGTQYF

d_call: NA
j_call: TRBJ2-1
v_call: TRBV7-3
cdr3_length: 11
cdr3_aa: CASRLGVEQFF

d_call: TRBD1
j_call: TRBJ2-1
v_call: TRBV6-1
cdr3_length: 16
cdr3_aa: CASSGQGSSPYNEQFF

d_call: NA
j_call: TRBJ1-5
v_call: TRBV19
cdr3_length: 15
cdr3_aa: CASTQNLGTNQPQHF

d_call: NA
j_call: TRBJ2-4
v_call: TRBV7-2
cdr3_length: 13
cdr3_aa: CASSLVEKGIQYF

d_call: TRBD2
j_call: TRBJ2-1
v_call: TRBV11-3
cdr3_length: 20
cdr3_aa: CASSLGFRTSGISSYNEQFF

d_call: NA
j_call: TRBJ2-3
v_call: TRBV19
cdr3_length: 16
cdr3_aa: CASSGRLGLSTDTQYF

d_call: NA
j_call: TRBJ1-2
v_call: TRBV7-2
cdr3_length: 13
cdr3_aa: CASSPTGGYGYTF

d_call: NA
j_call: TRBJ1-6
v_call: TRBV9
cdr3_length: 13
cdr3_aa: CASSLTATGALHF

d_call: TRBD1
j_call: TRBJ1-6
v_call: TRBV7-2
cdr3_length: 16
cdr3_aa: CASSLVRGQINSPLHF

d_call: TRBD1
j_call: TRBJ2-7
v_call: TRBV6-5
cdr3_length: 14
cdr3_aa: CASSYTGQGREQYF

d_call: NA
j_call: TRBJ2-7
v_call: TRBV21-1
cdr3_length: 13
cdr3_aa: CAVHRDRCYEQYF

d_call: NA
j_call: TRBJ2-7
v_call: TRBV7-2
cdr3_length: 13
cdr3_aa: CASGGRNFYEQYF

d_call: NA
j_call: TRBJ1-5
v_call: TRBV19
cdr3_length: 14
cdr3_aa: CASKMVPGTQPQHF